These T cell receptor beta chains were read from a single sample in a study of OX40 agonist ivuxolimab in advanced cancers. Sequenced by immunoSEQ multiplex PCR; TCRdb stores in-frame clones only, minus some. Among about 84,000 clones, roughly nine tenths were seen once, and the ten largest hold about 0.2%. The source was CD4+ or CD8+ T cells sorted from blood, collected in a trial of the OX40 agonist ivuxolimab. The source of these receptors is an adult with an advanced solid tumor such as melanoma, head and neck, liver or kidney cancer. CDR3s include the opening cysteine and the closing phenylalanine or tryptophan. A D gene is named only where the DNA matches it firmly. For some rows the clone size is stated as once, few or many, or as a class when expanded; others skip it.

clone size	V gene	D gene	J gene	CDR3 DNA	CDR3 protein
-	TRBV4-2	TRBD2	TRBJ2-3	TGTGCCAGCAGCCAGACTAGCGGGAGAACAGATACGCAGTATTTT	CASSQTSGRTDTQYF
-	TRBV19	-	TRBJ1-5	TGTGCCAGTAGTATCGCGCAGGTTGATCAGCCCCAGCATTTT	CASSIAQVDQPQHF
-	TRBV19	TRBD2	TRBJ2-2	TGTGCCAGTAGAGTGGGGCTAGCGGCGAACACCGGGGAGCTGTTTTTT	CASRVGLAANTGELFF
-	TRBV5-1	-	TRBJ2-2	TGCGCCAGCAGCTTGTTTACAGGACGGAACACCGGGGAGCTGTTTTTT	CASSLFTGRNTGELFF
-	TRBV7-2	-	TRBJ2-7	TGTGCCAGCAGCCACGGGACTTTAACCTACGAGCAGTACTTC	CASSHGTLTYEQYF
-	TRBV27	-	TRBJ2-2	TGTGCCAGCAGTCCGACTAGGATTGGCGGCGGGGAGCTGTTTTTT	CASSPTRIGGGELFF
-	TRBV6-5	TRBD2	TRBJ2-1	TGTGCCAGCAGTTACGGCCGGACTAGCTACAATGAGCAGTTCTTC	CASSYGRTSYNEQFF
-	TRBV18	-	TRBJ1-2	TGTGCCAGCTCACCACCGATTACAGGTTACGGCTACACCTTC	CASSPPITGYGYTF
-	TRBV10-3	TRBD2	TRBJ2-7	TGTGCCACCGGGGGGGGGCGCTCCTACGAGCAGTACTTC	CATGGGRSYEQYF
-	TRBV5-1	-	TRBJ2-1	TGCGCCAGCAGCTTGGCCCGGGGGGCTGAGCAGTTCTTC	CASSLARGAEQFF
once	TRBV10-3	-	TRBJ2-3	TGTGCCATCAGCGGCGCCTCGCGTGATACGCAGTATTTT	CAISGASRDTQYF
once	TRBV9	-	TRBJ2-2	TGTGCCAGCAGCGTAGCTCCCTTCGGACGGAACACCGGGGAGCTGTTTTTT	CASSVAPFGRNTGELFF
once	TRBV19	TRBD1	TRBJ2-2	TGTGCCAGTAGTATACCCCCGGGACAGGGTGTTCCCGGGGAGCTGTTTTTT	CASSIPPGQGVPGELFF
-	TRBV5-1	TRBD2	TRBJ2-1	TGCGCCAGCGCCGGGACTAGCGGGGGGCGCTACAATGAGCAGTTCTTC	CASAGTSGGRYNEQFF
-	TRBV5-6	-	TRBJ2-1	TGTGCCAGCAGCTTTGCCGGGGGTTCCTACAATGAGCAGTTCTTC	CASSFAGGSYNEQFF
-	TRBV9	-	TRBJ2-2	TGTGCCAGCAGCGTTTTGAGGAACACCGGGGAGCTGTTTTTT	CASSVLRNTGELFF
-	TRBV6-6	-	TRBJ2-3	TGTGCCAGCATCAAAGGCGGGGGCACAGATACGCAGTATTTT	CASIKGGGTDTQYF
-	TRBV20-1	-	TRBJ2-7	TGCAGTGCTGGGGACCTGGACGAGCAGTACTTC	CSAGDLDEQYF
-	TRBV5-1	TRBD1	TRBJ1-4	TGCGCCAGCAGCTTGCTGGGACAGCCTAATGAAAAACTGTTTTTT	CASSLLGQPNEKLFF
-	TRBV29-1	TRBD1	TRBJ1-1	TGCAGCGCCAAGGGACAGCTATACACTGAAGCTTTCTTT	CSAKGQLYTEAFF
-	TRBV19	TRBD2	TRBJ2-3	TGTGCCAGTAGGGCTAGCGGTAGCACAGATACGCAGTATTTT	CASRASGSTDTQYF
once	TRBV29-1	-	TRBJ2-5	TGCAGCACTCAGGGGGGAAAAGAGACCCAGTACTTC	CSTQGGKETQYF
-	TRBV6-1	-	TRBJ2-7	TGTGCCAGCAGTCCCCGCCCCTCCTACGAGCAGTACTTC	CASSPRPSYEQYF
-	TRBV5-1	-	TRBJ1-2	TGCGCCAGCAGCTCCTTAACAGGGCCCGGCTACACCTTC	CASSSLTGPGYTF
once	TRBV27	TRBD1	TRBJ2-7	TGTGCCAGCAGTCCCCCCCCCGGGACAGGGGGAACCTACGAGCAGTACTTC	CASSPPPGTGGTYEQYF
-	TRBV5-1	-	TRBJ2-7	TGCGCCAGCAGCTTGGCCACCGGGACTCCGATCGACCTGACGTACTTC	CASSLATGTPIDLTYF
-	TRBV9	TRBD1	TRBJ1-2	TGTGCCAGCAGACAGACAGGGGGTAAAGGCTACACCTTC	CASRQTGGKGYTF
few	TRBV4-1	TRBD2	TRBJ2-1	TGCGCCAGCAGCCAACAAGAAGCTAGCGGCTCACTCAGCTCCTACAATGAGCAGTTCTTC	CASSQQEASGSLSSYNEQFF
-	TRBV27	-	TRBJ1-3	TGTGCCAGCAGTAAAGGACACCAACCTGGAAACACCATATATTTT	CASSKGHQPGNTIYF
-	TRBV15	TRBD1	TRBJ2-7	TGTGCCACCAGCCGAAAGGACAGGGGCCCCTCGATGCGGCAGTACTTC	CATSRKDRGPSMRQYF
-	TRBV27	-	TRBJ1-5	TGTGCCAGCAGTCCCACGCTAGGAAAGAATCAGCCCCAGCATTTT	CASSPTLGKNQPQHF
-	TRBV12-2	-	TRBJ1-3	TGTGCAAGTCGCTTTAGTATCCGGGTCCCCTCTGGAAACACCATATATTTT	CASRFSIRVPSGNTIYF
-	TRBV19	-	TRBJ2-2	TGTGCCAGTAGTACCGCCCCGTTCGGAGGGGCCACCGGGGAGCTGTTTTTT	CASSTAPFGGATGELFF
-	TRBV6-1	-	TRBJ2-1	TGTGCCACTAGGGGGGCGGGCTCCTACAATGAGCAGTTCTTC	CATRGAGSYNEQFF
-	TRBV6-6	-	TRBJ2-2	TGTGCCAGCACCCCTCTGGGGGCTAACGGGGAGCTGTTTTTT	CASTPLGANGELFF
once	TRBV10-3	-	TRBJ1-1	TGTGCCATCAGGTACAGGGATTCGAACACTGAAGCTTTCTTT	CAIRYRDSNTEAFF
-	TRBV5-6	-	TRBJ2-1	TGTGCCAGCAGAAATGGGGATGAGCAGTTCTTC	CASRNGDEQFF
once	TRBV5-1	-	TRBJ2-5	TGCGCCAGCAGCTTGGATGGTGGCGAGACCCAGTACTTC	CASSLDGGETQYF
-	TRBV5-4	-	TRBJ2-4	TGTGCCAGCAGCAAGGCTGGGGAGGAAAACATTCAGTACTTC	CASSKAGEENIQYF
-	TRBV4-1	-	TRBJ1-2	TGCGCCAGCAGCCAAGATGTCGGACAACCCTATGGCTACACCTTC	CASSQDVGQPYGYTF
-	TRBV23-1	-	TRBJ2-7	TGCGCCAGCAGTGACCCCGTACGGGTTCGTACCTACGAGCAGTACTTC	CASSDPVRVRTYEQYF
-	TRBV19	TRBD2	TRBJ2-7	TGTGCCAGTATGCGGACTAGCTACTCCTACGAGCAGTACTTC	CASMRTSYSYEQYF
-	TRBV5-1	-	TRBJ1-2	TGCGCCAGCAGACCAAGACTGCTCTATGGCTACACCTTC	CASRPRLLYGYTF
-	TRBV29-1	-	TRBJ2-5	TGCAGCGCTCCGGGCCTAGGACAAGAGACCCAGTACTTC	CSAPGLGQETQYF
few	TRBV30	TRBD1	TRBJ1-1	TGTGCCTGGAAGAGGGGATACAGGGGAAGGTCTGAAGCTTTCTTT	CAWKRGYRGRSEAFF
-	TRBV5-1	TRBD2	TRBJ2-1	TGCGCCAGCAGCTCGGGACTAGCGGGGGACAATGAGCAGTTCTTC	CASSSGLAGDNEQFF
-	TRBV27	TRBD2	TRBJ2-1	TGTGCCAGCAGTTTAGCAGCGGGAGGGGCCTACAATGAGCAGTTCTTC	CASSLAAGGAYNEQFF
-	TRBV28	-	TRBJ1-2	TGTGCCAGCACCCCGACTGGTAGGCGCTATGGCTACACCTTC	CASTPTGRRYGYTF
-	TRBV5-6	-	TRBJ2-7	TGTGCCAGCAGCTTGGACGGCGGGGCCTCCTACGAGCAGTACTTC	CASSLDGGASYEQYF